These T cell receptor beta chains were read from a single sample in a study of T cell changes during pregnancy in multiple sclerosis. Clones were sequenced by immunoSEQ multiplex PCR, and TCRdb holds only the in-frame ones, with some missing. The sample has 90,000 to 120,000 clones; approximately 90% are singletons. Sequencing was performed on peripheral blood, taken in the second trimester of pregnancy. The receptors originated from a female donor with multiple sclerosis, enrolled in a pregnancy study. CDR3s include the opening cysteine and the closing phenylalanine or tryptophan. A D gene is named only where the DNA matches it firmly. Clone size appears in some rows only: once, few, many, or a class for an expanded clone.

clone_size	d_call	cdr3_length	j_call	v_call	cdr3_aa	cdr3_nt
.	TRBD1	16	TRBJ2-7	TRBV18	CASSPRGQGIIDEQYF	TGTGCCAGCTCACCCCGGGGACAGGGGATCATCGACGAGCAGTACTTC
.	.	15	TRBJ1-3	TRBV5-1	CASARTVNSGNTIYF	TGCGCCAGCGCGAGGACAGTCAACTCTGGAAACACCATATATTTT
.	.	12	TRBJ1-1	TRBV2	CASSGWTVEAFF	TGTGCCAGCAGTGGATGGACAGTTGAAGCTTTCTTT
once	.	13	TRBJ1-2	TRBV4-1	CASSQDLNYGYTF	TGCGCCAGCAGCCAAGATCTCAACTATGGCTACACCTTC
once	TRBD1	15	TRBJ2-7	TRBV27	CASSPGQASSYEQYF	TGTGCCAGCAGCCCAGGACAGGCTAGCTCCTACGAGCAGTACTTC
once	.	13	TRBJ2-1	TRBV7-3	CASSSLGQGEQFF	TGTGCCAGCAGCTCCCTGGGGCAAGGTGAGCAGTTCTTC
.	.	14	TRBJ2-5	TRBV6-6	CASSQQGQRETQYF	TGTGCCAGCAGTCAACAGGGTCAGAGGGAGACCCAGTACTTC
few	TRBD1	15	TRBJ1-5	TRBV5-8	CASSSGQASNQPQHF	TGTGCCAGCAGCTCGGGACAGGCTAGCAATCAGCCCCAGCATTTT
few	TRBD1	16	TRBJ2-2	TRBV5-6	CASSLRTGGWSGELFF	TGTGCCAGCAGCTTGAGGACAGGGGGCTGGTCCGGGGAGCTGTTTTTT
.	.	13	TRBJ1-5	TRBV30	CAWSVQVNQPQHF	TGTGCCTGGAGTGTACAAGTCAATCAGCCCCAGCATTTT
.	TRBD2	13	TRBJ2-1	TRBV9	CASSVVAGEKQFF	TGTGCCAGCAGCGTAGTAGCGGGAGAAAAGCAGTTCTTC
.	TRBD2	18	TRBJ2-2	TRBV28	CASSYPKREGLRTGELFF	TGTGCCAGCAGTTACCCCAAGCGGGAGGGCCTGCGAACCGGGGAGCTGTTTTTT
.	TRBD1	14	TRBJ1-1	TRBV29-1	CSVGWAGGRPEAFF	TGCAGCGTTGGGTGGGCAGGGGGCAGGCCTGAAGCTTTCTTT
.	.	13	TRBJ1-4	TRBV10-3	CAISEVGNEKLFF	TGTGCCATCAGTGAGGTCGGGAATGAAAAACTGTTTTTT
once	.	15	TRBJ2-5	TRBV2	CASTSQGTTQETQYF	TGTGCCAGCACCTCTCAGGGGACTACACAAGAGACCCAGTACTTC
.	TRBD2	14	TRBJ2-3	TRBV29-1	CSVGVAGATDTQYF	TGCAGCGTTGGGGTAGCGGGAGCCACAGATACGCAGTATTTT
.	.	13	TRBJ1-4	TRBV2	CASRTDHNEKLFF	TGTGCCAGCAGGACAGACCATAATGAAAAACTGTTTTTT
.	TRBD1	16	TRBJ1-3	TRBV9	CASSVTQTGAGNTIYF	TGTGCCAGCAGCGTAACCCAGACAGGGGCTGGAAACACCATATATTTT
.	TRBD1	14	TRBJ2-7	TRBV6-6	CASSIGTGSYEQYF	TGTGCCAGCAGCATCGGGACAGGGAGCTACGAGCAGTACTTC
.	TRBD1	15	TRBJ2-5	TRBV5-1	CASSLDPTGARTQYF	TGCGCCAGCAGCTTGGACCCAACAGGGGCTCGGACCCAGTACTTC
.	TRBD1	14	TRBJ2-1	TRBV5-4	CASSPVGQGNEQFF	TGTGCCAGCAGCCCCGTGGGACAGGGCAATGAGCAGTTCTTC
.	.	14	TRBJ1-6	TRBV2	CASRAGGDNSPLHF	TGTGCCAGCAGGGCGGGGGGGGATAATTCACCCCTCCACTTT
.	TRBD1	13	TRBJ2-7	TRBV5-4	CASSAGTVHEQYF	TGTGCCAGCAGCGCCGGGACAGTCCACGAGCAGTACTTC
.	.	15	TRBJ2-7	TRBV6-1	CASSEGQWVSREQYF	TGTGCCAGCAGTGAAGGACAGTGGGTTTCCCGCGAGCAGTACTTC
.	.	13	TRBJ1-2	TRBV27	CASSPFRDYGYTF	TGTGCCAGCAGCCCGTTCAGGGACTATGGCTACACCTTC
.	TRBD2	19	TRBJ2-3	TRBV9	CASSVELAGDTVVRDTQYF	TGTGCCAGCAGCGTAGAACTAGCGGGAGATACAGTGGTTAGGGATACGCAGTATTTT
once	TRBD1	15	TRBJ1-1	TRBV4-2	CASSQVNQGVTEAFF	TGTGCCAGCAGCCAAGTAAATCAGGGGGTAACTGAAGCTTTCTTT
.	.	17	TRBJ1-2	TRBV30	CAWRVRVGVSGGSDYTF	TGTGCCTGGAGGGTCCGGGTGGGCGTCTCGGGTGGGAGCGACTACACCTTC
.	TRBD1	14	TRBJ2-2	TRBV2	CASSGQGHTGELFF	TGTGCCAGCAGCGGACAGGGGCACACCGGGGAGCTGTTTTTT
.	TRBD1	16	TRBJ1-5	TRBV6-1	CASSDITGGLGQPQHF	TGTGCCAGCAGTGACATAACAGGGGGCTTGGGTCAGCCCCAGCATTTT
.	.	14	TRBJ2-2	TRBV7-2	CASSLAGSTGELFF	TGTGCCAGCAGCTTAGCGGGGAGCACCGGGGAGCTGTTTTTT
.	.	15	TRBJ1-4	TRBV27	CASSPRVGTNEKLFF	TGTGCCAGCAGTCCGAGGGTGGGAACTAATGAAAAACTGTTTTTT
.	.	15	TRBJ1-2	TRBV27	CASSWGGSDGYGYTF	TGTGCCAGCAGTTGGGGGGGCTCAGATGGGTATGGCTACACCTTC
once	.	13	TRBJ2-2	TRBV28	CASSLLGPQGLFF	TGTGCCAGCAGTTTATTGGGGCCGCAGGGGCTGTTTTTT
.	TRBD2	17	TRBJ2-5	TRBV5-5	CASSPGTSGRHQETQYF	TGTGCCAGCAGCCCAGGGACTAGCGGAAGACACCAAGAGACCCAGTACTTC
.	.	15	TRBJ2-2	TRBV27	CASSVQGRENGELFF	TGTGCCAGCAGTGTGCAGGGCAGGGAAAACGGGGAGCTGTTTTTT
.	TRBD1	14	TRBJ2-7	TRBV5-1	CASGRDSLLYEQYF	TGCGCCAGCGGACGGGACAGCCTTCTATACGAGCAGTACTTC
.	.	14	TRBJ2-7	TRBV27	CASSFRRSSYEQYF	TGTGCCAGCAGTTTCCGCAGGTCCTCCTACGAGCAGTACTTC
.	TRBD1	15	TRBJ2-1	TRBV6-5	CASSLDRGFPNEQFF	TGTGCCAGCAGTTTGGACAGGGGGTTCCCCAATGAGCAGTTCTTC
.	TRBD1	13	TRBJ1-1	TRBV18	CASSPNRDSEAFF	TGTGCCAGCTCACCCAACAGGGACAGTGAAGCTTTCTTT
.	TRBD2	16	TRBJ2-1	TRBV28	CASRIHGRGALTEQFF	TGTGCCAGCAGAATCCACGGGAGGGGGGCCTTGACTGAGCAGTTCTTC
.	.	11	TRBJ2-5	TRBV6-5	CASIGGETQYF	TGTGCCAGCATTGGGGGGGAGACCCAGTACTTC
.	.	14	TRBJ2-3	TRBV19	CASGPLAATDTQYF	TGTGCCAGTGGTCCTCTGGCTGCCACAGATACGCAGTATTTT
.	.	17	TRBJ1-3	TRBV9	CASSVGGGGAFGNTIYF	TGTGCCAGCAGCGTAGGGGGAGGGGGGGCGTTCGGAAACACCATATATTTT
.	TRBD1	14	TRBJ1-5	TRBV6-1	CASRSTGGGQPQHF	TGTGCCAGCAGGTCAACAGGGGGCGGACAGCCCCAGCATTTT
once	.	14	TRBJ2-3	TRBV27	CASSALQGEFTQYF	TGTGCCAGCAGTGCATTACAGGGCGAGTTTACGCAGTATTTT
.	.	14	TRBJ2-5	TRBV2	CASRGGRDQETQYF	TGTGCCAGCAGGGGAGGTAGGGACCAAGAGACCCAGTACTTC
few	.	12	TRBJ1-1	TRBV2	CASSISGPEAFF	TGTGCCAGCAGTATTAGTGGTCCAGAAGCTTTCTTT
.	.	14	TRBJ1-4	TRBV7-9	CASSFRQDNEKLFF	TGTGCCAGCAGCTTCAGACAAGATAATGAAAAACTGTTTTTT
.	.	15	TRBJ1-6	TRBV2	CASSENGGGNSPLHF	TGTGCCAGCAGTGAAAATGGGGGGGGTAATTCACCCCTCCACTTT
few	TRBD1	14	TRBJ1-2	TRBV18	CASSPGQGTDGYTF	TGTGCCAGCTCACCGGGACAGGGGACGGATGGCTACACCTTC
.	TRBD2	15	TRBJ2-7	TRBV5-1	CASSFGLAENYEQYF	TGCGCCAGCAGCTTTGGACTAGCGGAGAACTACGAGCAGTACTTC
.	.	15	TRBJ2-2	TRBV2	CASRPGGANTGELFF	TGTGCCAGCAGGCCCGGCGGTGCGAACACCGGGGAGCTGTTTTTT
.	.	12	TRBJ2-5	TRBV28	CASSLDGETQYF	TGTGCCAGCAGTTTAGACGGGGAGACCCAGTACTTC
.	.	16	TRBJ1-2	TRBV6-5	CASSYSRFGGDYGYTF	TGTGCCAGCAGTTATTCCCGCTTTGGAGGGGACTATGGCTACACCTTC
.	TRBD2	14	TRBJ2-7	TRBV2	CASRGSGGGHEQYF	TGTGCCAGCAGAGGGAGCGGGGGAGGCCACGAGCAGTACTTC
.	.	14	TRBJ1-5	TRBV6-6	CASTPEGGNQPQHF	TGTGCCAGCACCCCGGAGGGGGGGAATCAGCCCCAGCATTTT